The 4 T cell receptor beta chains reported below all come from one sample, sequenced in a study of cytomegalovirus exposure and HLA in healthy donors. PCR used 60 Vbeta primers and 13 Jbeta primers. Libraries were prepared by immunoSEQ multiplex PCR; TCRdb keeps only in-frame clonotypes and omits some of them. The profile shows more than 95,000 clones, 75% to 80% of them singletons. Material for sequencing was PBMCs. Receptors originate from a man aged 35-49 years in good health and CMV-seronegative.

V and J are TRBV11-1 and TRBJ1-1; a weak D match, TRBD1 (6 bases). Germline assignment: CDR1 SGHAT and CDR2 FQDESV (reference sequence). The CDR3 covers 13 residues. Trimming took 4 bases from V and 5 from J, leaving 11 bases between them. The CDR3 is CASSSQGFTEAFF. The CDR3 coding sequence is TGTGCCAGCAGCTCACAGGGTTTTACTGAAGCTTTCTTT.

A remark on this clone: An end of the junction does not agree with germline; a read error may underlie this. The chain is built from TRBV7-7 and TRBJ2-7; 8 bases fit TRBD1. The CDR3 has 15 residues. The germline gives CDR1 SSHAT, CDR2 FNYEAQ (reference sequence). CDR3 DNA sequence: TGTGCTAGCAGCCTCTCCGGACAGGGATCCCACGAGCAGTACTTC. Its protein product is CASSLSGQGSHEQYF.

The chain couples TRBV4-3 to TRBJ2-5, with 7 positions matching TRBD1. The J call could be wrong; TRBJ2-7 is a better fit for the DNA end. CDR3 length: 20 amino acids. Per germline, CDR1 LGHNA and CDR2 YSLEER. CDR3 nucleotide sequence: TGCGCCAGCAGCCAAGATATCAGGGGGTCCCCCCTCTCCGGTGGCTACGAGCAGTACTTC. Protein: CASSQDIRGSPLSGGYEQYF.

The rearrangement joins TRBV19 to TRBJ2-7, with TRBD2 matching 7 bases. With V trimmed by 4 bases and J by 2 bases, 14 bases remained unmatched. Germline V gene sequence: CDR1 LNHDA, CDR2 SQIVND (reference sequence). The CDR3 totals 17 residues. DNA of the CDR3: TGTGCCAGTAGTACTCAGGGTGCGAGCGGGATGGCCTACGAGCAGTACTTC. It is translated as CASSTQGASGMAYEQYF.